This is a list of T cell receptor beta chains from one sample in a study of T cells in localized non-small cell lung cancer. The repertoire was sequenced with immunoSEQ multiplex PCR; TCRdb's copy has only in-frame clones and lacks some. The repertoire holds under 25,000 clones, with approximately 90% as singletons. Here the sequenced sample was peripheral blood, taken before any cancer treatment. The receptors were gathered from a male donor older than 55 with stage I squamous cell lung carcinoma. Each CDR3 is given with its conserved first and last residue. The order of the fields is V gene, clone size, J gene, D gene, CDR3 protein, CDR3 DNA. A D gene is named only where the DNA matches it firmly. The listing skips clone size in some rows; elsewhere it reads once, few, many or a size class.

v_gene: TRBV4-3; abundance: NA; j_gene: TRBJ2-3; d_gene: TRBD2; CDR3aa: CASSQTGTSVWTDTQYF; CDR3nt: TGCGCCAGCAGCCAAACAGGGACTAGCGTGTGGACAGATACGCAGTATTTT
v_gene: TRBV5-1; abundance: once; j_gene: TRBJ1-3; d_gene: NA; CDR3aa: CASSLDSDSGNTIYF; CDR3nt: TGCGCCAGCAGCTTGGATTCGGACTCTGGAAACACCATATATTTT
v_gene: TRBV14; abundance: NA; j_gene: TRBJ2-2; d_gene: NA; CDR3aa: CASSQSGELFF; CDR3nt: TGTGCCAGCAGCCAAAGCGGGGAGCTGTTTTTT
v_gene: TRBV2; abundance: NA; j_gene: TRBJ1-1; d_gene: NA; CDR3aa: CASSSEGNTEAFF; CDR3nt: TGTGCCAGCTCGTCAGAGGGGAACACTGAAGCTTTCTTT
v_gene: TRBV4-2; abundance: NA; j_gene: TRBJ2-3; d_gene: TRBD2; CDR3aa: CASSRGLAGGPGDTQYF; CDR3nt: TGTGCCAGCAGCCGAGGACTAGCGGGAGGGCCGGGAGATACGCAGTATTTT
v_gene: TRBV21-1; abundance: NA; j_gene: TRBJ1-2; d_gene: NA; CDR3aa: CASSKGQSYGYTF; CDR3nt: TGTGCCAGCAGCAAGGGACAGAGCTATGGCTACACCTTC
v_gene: TRBV2; abundance: NA; j_gene: TRBJ1-1; d_gene: NA; CDR3aa: CASAGSMNTEAFF; CDR3nt: TGTGCCAGCGCGGGCAGTATGAACACTGAAGCTTTCTTT
v_gene: TRBV19; abundance: NA; j_gene: TRBJ1-4; d_gene: NA; CDR3aa: CASSREATNEKLFF; CDR3nt: TGTGCCAGTAGTAGGGAAGCAACTAATGAAAAACTGTTTTTT
v_gene: TRBV19; abundance: NA; j_gene: TRBJ2-1; d_gene: NA; CDR3aa: CASSPRTVYNEQFF; CDR3nt: TGTGCCAGTAGTCCCAGGACAGTTTACAATGAGCAGTTCTTC
v_gene: TRBV28; abundance: NA; j_gene: TRBJ2-7; d_gene: TRBD1; CDR3aa: CASRPTGVEQYF; CDR3nt: TGTGCCAGCAGACCTACAGGGGTCGAGCAGTACTTC
v_gene: TRBV13; abundance: NA; j_gene: TRBJ1-1; d_gene: NA; CDR3aa: CASSPPANTEAFF; CDR3nt: TGTGCCAGCAGCCCCCCAGCGAACACTGAAGCTTTCTTT
v_gene: TRBV9; abundance: NA; j_gene: TRBJ2-1; d_gene: NA; CDR3aa: CASSVDGEYNEQFF; CDR3nt: TGTGCCAGCAGCGTAGATGGAGAATACAATGAGCAGTTCTTC
v_gene: TRBV6-1; abundance: NA; j_gene: TRBJ2-2; d_gene: NA; CDR3aa: CASSENPGLDTGELFF; CDR3nt: TGTGCCAGCAGTGAAAACCCGGGACTCGACACCGGGGAGCTGTTTTTT
v_gene: TRBV5-4; abundance: once; j_gene: TRBJ1-4; d_gene: TRBD1; CDR3aa: CASSTRTGPNEKLFF; CDR3nt: TGTGCCAGCAGCACCCGGACAGGGCCTAATGAAAAACTGTTTTTT
v_gene: TRBV28; abundance: NA; j_gene: TRBJ1-5; d_gene: NA; CDR3aa: CASRSGTYSNQPQHF; CDR3nt: TGTGCCAGCAGGTCCGGGACGTATAGCAATCAGCCCCAGCATTTT
v_gene: TRBV7-9; abundance: once; j_gene: TRBJ2-3; d_gene: TRBD1; CDR3aa: CASSLGQGYTDTQYF; CDR3nt: TGTGCCAGCAGCTTGGGACAGGGGTACACAGATACGCAGTATTTT
v_gene: TRBV4-3; abundance: NA; j_gene: TRBJ2-1; d_gene: TRBD2; CDR3aa: CASSQDTSSGHSYNEQFF; CDR3nt: TGCGCCAGCAGCCAAGACACTTCTAGCGGGCATTCCTACAATGAGCAGTTCTTC
v_gene: TRBV7-2; abundance: once; j_gene: TRBJ2-7; d_gene: TRBD2; CDR3aa: CASSLVYGRANEQYF; CDR3nt: TGTGCCAGCAGCTTAGTGTACGGGAGGGCCAACGAGCAGTACTTC
v_gene: TRBV13; abundance: NA; j_gene: TRBJ2-1; d_gene: NA; CDR3aa: CASSSSPRSRLVNEQFF; CDR3nt: TGTGCCAGCAGCTCCTCACCTAGGTCCCGTTTAGTAAATGAGCAGTTCTTC
v_gene: TRBV19; abundance: NA; j_gene: TRBJ2-6; d_gene: NA; CDR3aa: CASSLGQGAGANVLTF; CDR3nt: TGTGCCAGTAGTTTGGGGCAGGGAGCTGGGGCCAACGTCCTGACTTTC
v_gene: TRBV10-2; abundance: NA; j_gene: TRBJ1-5; d_gene: NA; CDR3aa: CASSRDSISSNQPQHF; CDR3nt: TGCGCCAGCAGTCGCGACAGCATCTCTAGCAATCAGCCCCAGCATTTT
v_gene: TRBV9; abundance: NA; j_gene: TRBJ2-1; d_gene: NA; CDR3aa: CASKPGGREVGSYNEQFF; CDR3nt: TGTGCCAGCAAACCAGGTGGGAGAGAGGTGGGGTCCTACAATGAGCAGTTCTTC
v_gene: TRBV11-3; abundance: few; j_gene: TRBJ1-1; d_gene: NA; CDR3aa: CASSPSGGDRGEAFF; CDR3nt: TGTGCCAGCAGCCCCTCGGGGGGGGATCGGGGTGAAGCTTTCTTT
v_gene: TRBV7-9; abundance: NA; j_gene: TRBJ1-1; d_gene: NA; CDR3aa: CASSPHSIIPGRMNTEAFF; CDR3nt: TGTGCCAGCAGCCCTCACTCTATTATACCGGGACGGATGAACACTGAAGCTTTCTTT
v_gene: TRBV25-1; abundance: few; j_gene: TRBJ2-1; d_gene: NA; CDR3aa: CASSTSSYEQFF; CDR3nt: TGTGCCAGCAGTACTAGTTCATATGAGCAGTTCTTC
v_gene: TRBV11-2; abundance: NA; j_gene: TRBJ2-5; d_gene: NA; CDR3aa: CASSYPRRQETQYF; CDR3nt: TGTGCCAGCAGCTACCCAAGACGGCAAGAGACCCAGTACTTC
v_gene: TRBV6-4; abundance: NA; j_gene: TRBJ1-2; d_gene: TRBD1; CDR3aa: CASSVLPGTGVDGYTF; CDR3nt: TGTGCCAGCAGTGTTCTACCCGGGACAGGGGTGGATGGCTACACCTTC
v_gene: TRBV4-3; abundance: NA; j_gene: TRBJ1-2; d_gene: NA; CDR3aa: CASSQDGGFNYGYTF; CDR3nt: TGCGCCAGCAGCCAAGACGGAGGGTTCAACTATGGCTACACCTTC
v_gene: TRBV4-2; abundance: NA; j_gene: TRBJ2-7; d_gene: NA; CDR3aa: CASSQDGLQYEQYF; CDR3nt: TGTGCCAGCAGCCAGGACGGACTGCAATACGAGCAGTACTTC
v_gene: TRBV9; abundance: NA; j_gene: TRBJ1-3; d_gene: NA; CDR3aa: CASSVNSLGNTIYF; CDR3nt: TGTGCCAGCAGCGTAAACAGCCTTGGAAACACCATATATTTT
v_gene: TRBV5-6; abundance: once; j_gene: TRBJ2-7; d_gene: NA; CDR3aa: CASSFAAGEGYEQYF; CDR3nt: TGTGCCAGCAGCTTCGCGGCAGGGGAGGGGTACGAGCAGTACTTC
v_gene: TRBV9; abundance: NA; j_gene: TRBJ1-4; d_gene: NA; CDR3aa: CASSPGGTTNEKLFF; CDR3nt: TGTGCCAGCAGCCCCGGCGGTACAACTAATGAAAAACTGTTTTTT
v_gene: TRBV6-5; abundance: NA; j_gene: TRBJ1-1; d_gene: NA; CDR3aa: CASSYSPAEIAFF; CDR3nt: TGTGCCAGCAGTTACTCCCCGGCCGAGATCGCTTTCTTT
v_gene: TRBV29-1; abundance: NA; j_gene: TRBJ1-2; d_gene: NA; CDR3aa: CSVELGGGYTF; CDR3nt: TGCAGCGTTGAACTGGGTGGAGGCTACACCTTC
v_gene: TRBV18; abundance: once; j_gene: TRBJ2-2; d_gene: TRBD2; CDR3aa: CASSPVAGNTGELFF; CDR3nt: TGTGCCAGCTCACCCGTAGCGGGGAACACCGGGGAGCTGTTTTTT
v_gene: TRBV7-2; abundance: NA; j_gene: TRBJ1-2; d_gene: NA; CDR3aa: CASSPLMVGYGYTF; CDR3nt: TGTGCCAGCAGCCCGCTTATGGTGGGGTATGGCTACACCTTC
v_gene: TRBV19; abundance: NA; j_gene: TRBJ1-5; d_gene: NA; CDR3aa: CASSIGLYSNQPQHF; CDR3nt: TGTGCCAGTAGTATCGGACTCTATAGCAATCAGCCCCAGCATTTT
v_gene: TRBV6-1; abundance: NA; j_gene: TRBJ2-2; d_gene: NA; CDR3aa: CASSVGLLNTGELFF; CDR3nt: TGTGCCAGCAGTGTGGGACTCCTCAACACCGGGGAGCTGTTTTTT
v_gene: TRBV19; abundance: NA; j_gene: TRBJ2-1; d_gene: TRBD1; CDR3aa: CASRAEGQGADNEQFF; CDR3nt: TGTGCCAGCAGAGCCGAGGGACAGGGAGCGGACAATGAGCAGTTCTTC
v_gene: TRBV28; abundance: NA; j_gene: TRBJ1-5; d_gene: NA; CDR3aa: CASSYTSNQPQHF; CDR3nt: TGTGCCAGCAGTTACACTAGCAATCAGCCCCAGCATTTT
v_gene: TRBV7-2; abundance: NA; j_gene: TRBJ2-2; d_gene: NA; CDR3aa: CASSLAVSPNTGELFF; CDR3nt: TGTGCCAGCAGCTTAGCGGTGAGCCCGAACACCGGGGAGCTGTTTTTT
v_gene: TRBV25-1; abundance: NA; j_gene: TRBJ1-2; d_gene: NA; CDR3aa: CASSRTVAYGYTF; CDR3nt: TGTGCCAGCAGCCGGACAGTAGCATATGGCTACACCTTC
v_gene: TRBV7-2; abundance: few; j_gene: TRBJ2-3; d_gene: NA; CDR3aa: CASTTLPSTDTQYF; CDR3nt: TGTGCCAGCACCACCCTTCCTTCCACAGATACGCAGTATTTT
v_gene: TRBV6-5; abundance: NA; j_gene: TRBJ2-2; d_gene: NA; CDR3aa: CASMSAQGNTGELFF; CDR3nt: TGTGCCAGCATGAGTGCACAGGGAAACACCGGGGAGCTGTTTTTT
v_gene: TRBV15; abundance: once; j_gene: TRBJ2-4; d_gene: TRBD2; CDR3aa: CATSRGEAGQVAKNIQYF; CDR3nt: TGTGCCACCAGCAGAGGGGAAGCGGGGCAAGTAGCCAAAAACATTCAGTACTTC
v_gene: TRBV2; abundance: NA; j_gene: TRBJ1-1; d_gene: NA; CDR3aa: CASSEVTKAFF; CDR3nt: TGTGCCAGCAGTGAAGTGACTAAAGCTTTCTTT
v_gene: TRBV28; abundance: NA; j_gene: TRBJ2-4; d_gene: NA; CDR3aa: CASRGVLAKNIQYF; CDR3nt: TGTGCCAGCCGCGGAGTCTTAGCCAAAAACATTCAGTACTTC
v_gene: TRBV7-2; abundance: NA; j_gene: TRBJ2-1; d_gene: NA; CDR3aa: CASSLGIQDNEQFF; CDR3nt: TGTGCCAGCAGCTTAGGGATACAGGACAATGAGCAGTTCTTC
v_gene: TRBV14; abundance: NA; j_gene: TRBJ1-2; d_gene: NA; CDR3aa: CASSLSLLRDTYGYTF; CDR3nt: TGTGCCAGCAGCCTCTCGCTTCTCCGGGACACTTATGGCTACACCTTC
v_gene: TRBV28; abundance: NA; j_gene: TRBJ1-1; d_gene: NA; CDR3aa: CASRLPAGLPLNTEAFF; CDR3nt: TGTGCCAGCAGACTTCCCGCCGGACTGCCCCTGAACACTGAAGCTTTCTTT
v_gene: TRBV25-1; abundance: NA; j_gene: TRBJ2-7; d_gene: NA; CDR3aa: CATSGSSYEQYF; CDR3nt: TGTGCCACCTCAGGGAGCTCCTACGAGCAGTACTTC
v_gene: TRBV14; abundance: NA; j_gene: TRBJ1-1; d_gene: TRBD1; CDR3aa: CASSTWTGAAFF; CDR3nt: TGTGCCAGCAGCACCTGGACAGGGGCAGCTTTCTTT
v_gene: TRBV30; abundance: NA; j_gene: TRBJ2-5; d_gene: NA; CDR3aa: CAWSIGTEETQYF; CDR3nt: TGTGCCTGGAGTATTGGGACCGAAGAGACCCAGTACTTC